The rows below give T cell receptor beta chains drawn from one sample of a study of shared clonotypes between healthy human individuals. The data were produced by immunoSEQ multiplex PCR, yet TCRdb's version contains in-frame clones alone and is incomplete. Found here are roughly 2.2 million clones, 92% of them singletons; the top ten hold more than 0.35%. The sample was naive CD4+ T cells from PBMCs. These receptors all come from a man aged 18 to 30 in good health. Some clones in this sample may be carry-over from other donors' samples. Both conserved end residues are part of each CDR3. A D gene is named only where the DNA matches it firmly. Clone size is stated in some rows and not others, as once, few, many or a class when expanded.

V gene: TRBV29-1; CDR3 length: 13; clone size: NA; D gene: NA; J gene: TRBJ1-5; CDR3 DNA: TGCAGCGTTGCTGGAGGGTTCAATCAGCCCCAGCATTTT; CDR3 protein: CSVAGGFNQPQHF
V gene: TRBV6-1; CDR3 length: 15; clone size: NA; D gene: NA; J gene: TRBJ1-1; CDR3 DNA: TGTGCCAGCAGAACACGGGACGGCATGAACACTGAAGCTTTCTTT; CDR3 protein: CASRTRDGMNTEAFF
V gene: TRBV2; CDR3 length: 19; clone size: NA; D gene: NA; J gene: TRBJ2-5; CDR3 DNA: TGTGCCAGCACCCTCAAAGGGCCTTGGGCAGGGACGTACCAAGAGACCCAGTACTTC; CDR3 protein: CASTLKGPWAGTYQETQYF
V gene: TRBV6-6; CDR3 length: 15; clone size: NA; D gene: TRBD2; J gene: TRBJ2-1; CDR3 DNA: TGTGCCAGCAGGGCTAGCGGGAGGGCCGAGAATGAGCAGTTCTTC; CDR3 protein: CASRASGRAENEQFF
V gene: TRBV6-5; CDR3 length: 14; clone size: once; D gene: TRBD1; J gene: TRBJ1-5; CDR3 DNA: TGTGCCAGCAGTGACAGGGGGCCGCTGGAGCCCCAGCATTTT; CDR3 protein: CASSDRGPLEPQHF
V gene: TRBV18; CDR3 length: 20; clone size: NA; D gene: NA; J gene: TRBJ1-1; CDR3 DNA: TGTGCCAGCTCACCACCGGTCGGAGCCAGGGTTTGGGATAATGTCACTGAAGCTTTCTTT; CDR3 protein: CASSPPVGARVWDNVTEAFF
V gene: TRBV7-2; CDR3 length: 16; clone size: NA; D gene: NA; J gene: TRBJ2-6; CDR3 DNA: TGTGCCAGCAGCTTAGGGGGTGGCTCTGGGGCCAACGTCCTGACTTTC; CDR3 protein: CASSLGGGSGANVLTF
V gene: TRBV6-5; CDR3 length: 14; clone size: NA; D gene: NA; J gene: TRBJ1-6; CDR3 DNA: TGTGCCAGCAGCCCCGAACAGGGTCGATCACCCCTCCACTTT; CDR3 protein: CASSPEQGRSPLHF
V gene: TRBV4-3; CDR3 length: 15; clone size: NA; D gene: NA; J gene: TRBJ2-3; CDR3 DNA: TGCGCCAGCAGCCGAGGACTATCGAGCACAGATACGCAGTATTTT; CDR3 protein: CASSRGLSSTDTQYF
V gene: TRBV5-6; CDR3 length: 16; clone size: NA; D gene: TRBD2; J gene: TRBJ2-3; CDR3 DNA: TGTGCCAGCAGCTTACCGGGACTAGACTCCACAGATACGCAGTATTTT; CDR3 protein: CASSLPGLDSTDTQYF
V gene: TRBV6-1; CDR3 length: 12; clone size: NA; D gene: TRBD2; J gene: TRBJ2-1; CDR3 DNA: TGTGCCAGCCGTAGCGGGGGGAGTGGGCAGTTCTTC; CDR3 protein: CASRSGGSGQFF
V gene: TRBV7-9; CDR3 length: 14; clone size: NA; D gene: NA; J gene: TRBJ1-1; CDR3 DNA: TGTGCCAGCCAGAGCGACGCCATGGCCACTGAAGCTTTCTTT; CDR3 protein: CASQSDAMATEAFF
V gene: TRBV5-1; CDR3 length: 14; clone size: few; D gene: NA; J gene: TRBJ1-1; CDR3 DNA: TGCGCCAGCAGCCCGGGACATCCGAACACTGAAGCTTTCTTT; CDR3 protein: CASSPGHPNTEAFF
V gene: TRBV7-2; CDR3 length: 16; clone size: NA; D gene: NA; J gene: TRBJ2-7; CDR3 DNA: TGTGCCAGCAGCTTAGGGCTAGCCGTAACTTACTACGAGCAGTACTTC; CDR3 protein: CASSLGLAVTYYEQYF
V gene: TRBV11-2; CDR3 length: 16; clone size: NA; D gene: NA; J gene: TRBJ1-2; CDR3 DNA: TGTGCCAGCAGCTTAGATCAATACAGACCCTTCGGCGGCTACACCTTC; CDR3 protein: CASSLDQYRPFGGYTF
V gene: TRBV7-2; CDR3 length: 15; clone size: once; D gene: NA; J gene: TRBJ2-1; CDR3 DNA: TGTGCCAGCAGCTTACAGGGCCGCGAATACAATGAGCAGTTCTTC; CDR3 protein: CASSLQGREYNEQFF
V gene: TRBV11-3; CDR3 length: 14; clone size: NA; D gene: NA; J gene: TRBJ1-1; CDR3 DNA: TGTGCCAGCAGCTCCTCCGGGACTAACACTGAAGCTTTCTTT; CDR3 protein: CASSSSGTNTEAFF
V gene: TRBV28; CDR3 length: 18; clone size: NA; D gene: NA; J gene: TRBJ2-4; CDR3 DNA: TGTGCCAGCAGTTTATGGGGAGGGGGCCACCCAGGTGAAAACATTCAGTACTTC; CDR3 protein: CASSLWGGGHPGENIQYF
V gene: TRBV4-2; CDR3 length: 15; clone size: NA; D gene: NA; J gene: TRBJ2-7; CDR3 DNA: TGTGCCAGCAGCCTCACCCCTGGGGATACCTACGAGCAGTACTTC; CDR3 protein: CASSLTPGDTYEQYF
V gene: TRBV9; CDR3 length: 15; clone size: NA; D gene: NA; J gene: TRBJ2-5; CDR3 DNA: TGTGCCAGCAGCGTAGATACGGGATACCAAGAGACCCAGTACTTC; CDR3 protein: CASSVDTGYQETQYF
V gene: TRBV5-1; CDR3 length: 15; clone size: once; D gene: TRBD1; J gene: TRBJ2-1; CDR3 DNA: TGCGCCAGCAGCTCACGACAGGGATCCTACAATGAGCAGTTCTTC; CDR3 protein: CASSSRQGSYNEQFF
V gene: TRBV18; CDR3 length: 12; clone size: NA; D gene: NA; J gene: TRBJ2-2; CDR3 DNA: TGTGCCAGCAACGGTAACACCGGGGAGCTGTTTTTT; CDR3 protein: CASNGNTGELFF
V gene: TRBV7-2; CDR3 length: 11; clone size: NA; D gene: NA; J gene: TRBJ1-1; CDR3 DNA: TGTGCCAGCAGCCCTACAGACGAAGCTTTCTTT; CDR3 protein: CASSPTDEAFF
V gene: TRBV5-1; CDR3 length: 14; clone size: NA; D gene: NA; J gene: TRBJ2-5; CDR3 DNA: TGCGCCAGCAGCTTGGGCGGCCCGGGGGAGACCCAGTACTTC; CDR3 protein: CASSLGGPGETQYF
V gene: TRBV15; CDR3 length: 15; clone size: NA; D gene: NA; J gene: TRBJ2-5; CDR3 DNA: TGTGCCACCAGCAGAGAGAGAAGGGTCACGGAGACCCAGTACTTC; CDR3 protein: CATSRERRVTETQYF
V gene: TRBV19; CDR3 length: 14; clone size: NA; D gene: NA; J gene: TRBJ1-5; CDR3 DNA: TGTGCCAGTAGTATTTTGACGGGCAATCAGCCCCAGCATTTT; CDR3 protein: CASSILTGNQPQHF
V gene: TRBV7-2; CDR3 length: 15; clone size: NA; D gene: TRBD2; J gene: TRBJ2-5; CDR3 DNA: TGTGCCAGCAGGGCTAGCGGGAGTGTTGGAGAGACCCAGTACTTC; CDR3 protein: CASRASGSVGETQYF
V gene: TRBV27; CDR3 length: 13; clone size: NA; D gene: TRBD1; J gene: TRBJ1-2; CDR3 DNA: TGTGCCAGCAGTCCCCTAGGGGGCCATGGCTACACCTTC; CDR3 protein: CASSPLGGHGYTF
V gene: TRBV7-2; CDR3 length: 16; clone size: once; D gene: NA; J gene: TRBJ2-6; CDR3 DNA: TGTGCCAGCAGCTTTCTCGGGCCTGGAGGGGCCAACGTCCTGACTTTC; CDR3 protein: CASSFLGPGGANVLTF
V gene: TRBV27; CDR3 length: 13; clone size: NA; D gene: TRBD1; J gene: TRBJ1-2; CDR3 DNA: TGTGCCAGCAGAGAACAGGGGCACTATGGCTACACCTTC; CDR3 protein: CASREQGHYGYTF
V gene: TRBV7-2; CDR3 length: 14; clone size: NA; D gene: NA; J gene: TRBJ2-3; CDR3 DNA: TGTGCCAGCAGCTTAGATCGGCCCCCAGATACGCAGTATTTT; CDR3 protein: CASSLDRPPDTQYF
V gene: TRBV28; CDR3 length: 13; clone size: once; D gene: NA; J gene: TRBJ2-2; CDR3 DNA: TGTGCCAGCAGTTTTGTGAACACCGGGGAGCTGTTTTTT; CDR3 protein: CASSFVNTGELFF
V gene: TRBV30; CDR3 length: 14; clone size: NA; D gene: NA; J gene: TRBJ2-2; CDR3 DNA: TGTGCCTGGAGGAAAATTCTGAACACCGGGGAGCTGTTTTTT; CDR3 protein: CAWRKILNTGELFF
V gene: TRBV5-1; CDR3 length: 13; clone size: NA; D gene: NA; J gene: TRBJ2-1; CDR3 DNA: TGCGCCAGCAGCTTGGAGGGCCCTGCCGCGGAGTTCTTC; CDR3 protein: CASSLEGPAAEFF
V gene: TRBV28; CDR3 length: 17; clone size: NA; D gene: NA; J gene: TRBJ2-4; CDR3 DNA: TGTGCCAGCAGTTTCTCCTGGCAGGGCCCAGCCAAAAACATTCAGTACTTC; CDR3 protein: CASSFSWQGPAKNIQYF